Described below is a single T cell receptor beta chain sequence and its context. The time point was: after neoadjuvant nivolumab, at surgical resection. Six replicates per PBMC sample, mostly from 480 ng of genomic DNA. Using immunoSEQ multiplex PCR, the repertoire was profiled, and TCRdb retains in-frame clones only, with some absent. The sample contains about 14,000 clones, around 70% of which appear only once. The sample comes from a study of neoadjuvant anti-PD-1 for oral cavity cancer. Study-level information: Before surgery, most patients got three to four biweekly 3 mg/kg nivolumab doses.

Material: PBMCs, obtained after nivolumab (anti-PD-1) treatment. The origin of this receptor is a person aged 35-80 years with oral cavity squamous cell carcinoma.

The CDR3 is CASSIQGGSYEQYF. CDR3 in DNA: TGTGCCAGTAGTATCCAGGGAGGCTCCTACGAGCAGTACTTC. The rearrangement links TRBV19 to TRBJ2-7; TRBD2 is a possible D gene (6 bases). Per the germline V gene, CDR1 is LNHDA and CDR2 is SQIVND (reference sequence). The CDR3 consists of 14 residues. V lost 3 bases and J 0 bases, leaving 9 bases between the germline ends.